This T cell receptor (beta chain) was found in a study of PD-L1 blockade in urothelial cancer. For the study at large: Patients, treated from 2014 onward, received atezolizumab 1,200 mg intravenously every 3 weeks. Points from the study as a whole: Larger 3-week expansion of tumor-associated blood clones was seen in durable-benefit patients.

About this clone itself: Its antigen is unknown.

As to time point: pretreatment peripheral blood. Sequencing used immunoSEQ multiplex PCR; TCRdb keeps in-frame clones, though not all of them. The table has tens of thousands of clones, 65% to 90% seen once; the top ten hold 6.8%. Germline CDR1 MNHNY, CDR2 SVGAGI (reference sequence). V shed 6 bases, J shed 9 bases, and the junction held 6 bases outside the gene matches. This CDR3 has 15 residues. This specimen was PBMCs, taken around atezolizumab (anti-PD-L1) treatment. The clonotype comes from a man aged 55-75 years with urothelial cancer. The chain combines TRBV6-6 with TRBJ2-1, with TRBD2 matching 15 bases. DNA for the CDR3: TGTGCCAGCAGCACGGGACTAGCGGGGGGAAGTGAGCAGTTCTTC. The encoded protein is CASSTGLAGGSEQFF.